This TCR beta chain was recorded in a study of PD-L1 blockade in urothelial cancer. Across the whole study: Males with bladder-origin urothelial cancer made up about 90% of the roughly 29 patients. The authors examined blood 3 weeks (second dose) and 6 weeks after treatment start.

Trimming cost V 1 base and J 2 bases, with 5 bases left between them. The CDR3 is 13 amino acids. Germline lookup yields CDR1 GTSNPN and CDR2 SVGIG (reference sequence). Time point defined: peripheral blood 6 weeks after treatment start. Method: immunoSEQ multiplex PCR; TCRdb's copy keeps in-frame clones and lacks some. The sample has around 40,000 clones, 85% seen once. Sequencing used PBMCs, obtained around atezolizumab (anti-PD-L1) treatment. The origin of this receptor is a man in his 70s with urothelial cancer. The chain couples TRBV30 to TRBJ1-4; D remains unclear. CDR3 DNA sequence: TGTGCCTGGAGTGGGAGCACTAATGAAAAACTGTTTTTT. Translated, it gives CAWSGSTNEKLFF.